One and the same sample provided the 27 T cell receptor beta chains below, sequenced in a study of molecular identifiers for immune sequencing clone quantification. In TCRdb, the PCR reads were re-called with MiXCR into one record per CDR3 protein. The sample lists 85,000 to 90,000 distinct CDR3 sequences, over 15% seen once, with roughly 0.85% in the top ten. The sequencing input was naive CD8+ T cells from blood, with Jurkat cell RNA spiked in. Subset here: FACS-sorted CD8+CD4-CCR7+CD45RA+ naive T cells. The receptors here all came from a human donor in good health. Some libraries in this study had Jurkat cell RNA spiked in.

Many counts were recorded for this clonotype. The chain employs TRBV5-4 and TRBJ1-2; maybe TRBD1 (6 bases). Germline V gene sequence: CDR1 SGHNT, CDR2 YYREEE (reference sequence). The CDR3 contains 14 residues. Trimming removed 2 bases from V and 6 bases from J, with 14 bases in between. The CDR3: CASSFLGGLHGYTF. CDR3 in DNA: TGTGCCAGCAGCTTCTTGGGGGGGCTGCATGGCTACACCTTC.

This clonotype was recorded at least ten times. The DNA for the CDR3 is TGTGCCAGCAGCTTGGTATCAAGGTCGCAAGAGACCCAGTACTTC. Residues: CASSLVSRSQETQYF. The chain employs TRBV5-8 and TRBJ2-5; D unclear. In germline, CDR1 is SGHTS, CDR2 YDEGEE. CDR3 length equals 15 residues. V was shortened by 0 bases and J by 2 bases, with 11 bases between the two germline ends.

This clonotype showed up many times. This chain's CDR3 is CSGAYGSEAFF. Here the CDR3 DNA reads TGCAGCGGCGCGTACGGATCTGAAGCTTTCTTT. The genes are TRBV29-1 and TRBJ1-1; D is uncertain. CDR1 and CDR2 (germline): SQVTM, ANQGSEA. This CDR3 spans 11 amino acids. Between the trimmed V and J ends, which lost 7 bases and 6 bases, there was a span of 12 bases.

This clonotype was seen more than once but under ten times. Just one base apart from a much larger clone, this may be a read error. The chain has TRBV6-2 or TRBV6-3 and TRBJ2-3; 10 bases align to TRBD2. This CDR3 is built from 16 residues. Germline-derived CDR1 and CDR2 are MNHEY and SVGEGT. The CDR3 sequence is CASSSPAGGYTDMQYF. The CDR3 nucleotides read TGTGCCAGCAGTTCCCCAGCGGGGGGGTACACAGATATGCAGTATTTT.

This clonotype was seen at least ten times. The V gene is TRBV2, the J gene TRBJ1-5; D might be TRBD1 (6 bases). CDR1 is SNHLY, CDR2 FYNNEI, per germline. CDR3 length: 15 amino acids. V lost 8 bases to trimming and J lost 2 bases, with 16 bases between them. CDR3 DNA sequence: TGTGCCAGCTACCCGGGACAAATCGGCAATCAGCCCCAGCATTTT. It encodes CASYPGQIGNQPQHF.

V usage is TRBV10-2 and J usage is TRBJ2-1, with no clear D. In germline, CDR1 is WSHSY, CDR2 SAAADI. V was shortened by 6 bases and J by 5 bases, with 14 bases between the two germline ends. The length of the CDR3 is 14 residues. This CDR3 reads CASSDRYSDNEQFF. The CDR3 DNA reads TGCGCCAGCAGCGATCGGTACTCAGACAATGAGCAGTTCTTC.

Ten or more counts support this clonotype. V usage is TRBV2 and J usage is TRBJ1-1; D might be TRBD1 (5 bases). Per the germline V gene, CDR1 is SNHLY and CDR2 is FYNNEI. This CDR3 region has 12 residues. V lost 8 bases to trimming and J lost 6 bases, with 13 bases between them. For the CDR3, the DNA is TGTGCCAGCGTGGGGCCTAGGGCTGAAGCTTTCTTT. It is translated as CASVGPRAEAFF.

Ten or more counts support this clonotype. The chain links TRBV13 to TRBJ1-1, with a tentative D call TRBD1 (5 bases). Trimming cost V 1 base and J 11 bases, with 8 bases left between them. The CDR3 runs to 11 residues. Germline values: CDR1 PRHDT, CDR2 FYEKMQ (reference sequence). Here the CDR3 reads CASSLVREAFF. CDR3 nucleotide sequence: TGTGCCAGCAGCTTAGTCAGGGAGGCTTTCTTT.

The table lists this clonotype with many counts. The genes are TRBV29-1 and TRBJ1-1; unclear D gene. The CDR3 consists of 11 residues. Trimming took off 3 bases at V and 7 bases at J, with 9 bases between the two ends. Looked up from germline, CDR1 is SQVTM and CDR2 is ANQGSEA. CDR3 amino acids: CSVERQLEAFF. As DNA, the CDR3 is TGCAGCGTTGAGAGGCAGCTTGAAGCTTTCTTT.

Many counts were recorded for this clonotype. The V gene is TRBV5-5, the J gene TRBJ2-2; D is uncertain. Germline V lookup: CDR1 SGHKS, CDR2 YYEKEE (reference sequence). This CDR3 is built from 12 residues. V lost 4 bases to trimming and J lost 7 bases, with 8 bases between them. The CDR3 region has the DNA TGTGCCAGCAGCCTCGATGGCGGGGAGCTGTTTTTT. It specifies CASSLDGGELFF.

On this clonotype: A much larger clone lies a single base off, so this may be a read error. The chain combines TRBV11-2 with TRBJ1-2, with 9 bases fitting TRBD1. Germline V gene lookup returns CDR1 SGHAT and CDR2 FQNNGV. This CDR3 region has 15 residues. J was trimmed by 2 bases and V by 8 bases; bases with no gene match: 9. The CDR3 region has the DNA TGTGCCAGCTGTCATAGTGGGACAGGGAACTATGGCTACACCTTC. This translates into CASCHSGTGNYGYTF.

Concerning this clonotype itself: Sequence at one end of the junction differs from germline and may be a read error. The rearrangement uses TRBV3-1 and TRBJ2-4; D is possibly TRBD1 or TRBD2 (6 bases each). The CDR3 is 14 amino acids. Germline values: CDR1 LGHDT, CDR2 YNNKEL (reference sequence). This chain's CDR3 is CASSQVGGQNIRYF. CDR3 bases: TGTGCCAGCAGCCAAGTTGGGGGGCAAAACATTCGGTACTTC.

The table lists this clonotype with many counts. The chain links TRBV28 to TRBJ1-1; D is ambiguous. From germline, CDR1 is MDHEN and CDR2 SYDVKM. The CDR3 sequence is 13 residues long. Trimming removed 3 bases from V and 0 bases from J, with 5 bases in between. The CDR3 is CASSFGLNTEAFF. The DNA for the CDR3 is TGTGCCAGCAGTTTTGGGTTGAACACTGAAGCTTTCTTT.

This clonotype was recorded a few times. The chain couples TRBV13 to TRBJ2-5; TRBD2 is a possible D gene (7 bases). The V and J ends lost 1 base and 3 bases respectively, with 12 bases between them. The CDR3 has 15 residues. Germline-derived CDR1 and CDR2 are PRHDT and FYEKMQ (reference sequence). CDR3 region: CASSLAGGGKETQYF. CDR3 bases: TGTGCCAGCAGCTTAGCCGGCGGGGGCAAAGAGACCCAGTACTTC.

At least ten counts were recorded for this clonotype. The genes are TRBV11-2 and TRBJ2-3; D gene uncertain. The CDR3 runs to 15 residues. The germline CDR1 and CDR2 sequences are SGHAT and FQNNGV. Trimming removed 1 base from V and 2 bases from J, with 10 bases in between. The DNA for the CDR3 is TGTGCCAGCAGCTTAGGGACGGAATACACAGATACGCAGTATTTT. It codes for CASSLGTEYTDTQYF.

This clonotype was observed at least ten times. The CDR3 DNA follows: TGTGCCAGCAGCACCCGGGACGCCGACACAGATACGCAGTATTTT. This codes for CASSTRDADTDTQYF. This chain uses TRBV5-5 with TRBJ2-3; the D gene could be TRBD1 or TRBD2 (5 bases each). V was trimmed by 4 bases and J by 2 bases, leaving 14 bases between them. The germline CDR1 and CDR2 sequences are SGHKS and YYEKEE (reference sequence). The length of the CDR3 is 15 residues.

This clonotype showed up many times. This rearrangement joins TRBV7-6 to TRBJ2-1, with a possible D match to TRBD1 (5 bases). V was cut by 4 bases and J by 2 bases, with 12 bases left in between. Germline values: CDR1 SGHVS, CDR2 FNYEAQ. The CDR3 contains 15 residues. CDR3 residues: CASSSRVQAYNEQFF. CDR3 in DNA: TGTGCCAGCAGCTCCAGGGTCCAGGCCTACAATGAGCAGTTCTTC. Combining the CDR3 with reference TRBV7-6 and TRBJ2-1 gives the whole variable domain GAGVSQSPRYKVTKRGQDVALRCDPISGHVSLYWYRQALGQGPEFLTYFNYEAQQDKSGLPNDRFSAERPEGSISTLTIQRTEQRDSAMYRCASSSRVQAYNEQFFGPGTRLTVL.

V gene TRBV11-2 combines with J gene TRBJ2-7; D possibly matches TRBD1 or TRBD2 (5 bases each). The CDR3 sequence is 14 residues long. Germline V CDR1 and CDR2: SGHAT, FQNNGV. Deletions cut 7 bases from V and 3 bases from J, with 16 bases between. CDR3 in DNA: TGTGCCAGCACCCTGGACGGGACGTACTACGAGCAGTACTTC. Protein sequence: CASTLDGTYYEQYF.

This chain uses TRBV7-9 with TRBJ2-7; 8 nucleotides match TRBD1. The V segment lost 5 bases and the J segment 2 bases; nucleotides outside the gene matches: 5. The germline V gene encodes CDR1 SEHNR and CDR2 FQNEAQ (reference sequence). This CDR3 spans 14 amino acids. The CDR3 loop reads CASSHRDRPYEQYF. The DNA for the CDR3 is TGTGCCAGCAGCCACCGGGACAGGCCCTACGAGCAGTACTTC.

Turning to this clonotype: Given a much more abundant clone one base away, this may be a read error. The CDR3 DNA reads TGTGCCTGGAGTTGGGTAGCCGGGGGGCTGTTTTTT. Protein: CAWSWVAGGLFF. The V gene is TRBV30, the J gene TRBJ2-2; TRBD2 is a possible D gene (6 bases). Germline assignment: CDR1 GTSNPN and CDR2 SVGIG (reference sequence). CDR3 length: 12 amino acids.

This clonotype came up many times. The chain combines TRBV4-1 with TRBJ1-1; 7 bases are shared with TRBD1. This CDR3 is 15 amino acids long. With 2 bases clipped from V and 4 bases from J, the junction kept 7 bases outside the gene matches. From germline, CDR1 is MGHRA and CDR2 YSYEKL. CDR3 in DNA: TGCGCCAGCAGCCAACAACAGGGGTTGGGCACTGAAGCTTTCTTT. Translating it yields CASSQQQGLGTEAFF.

At least ten counts were recorded for this clonotype. This chain joins TRBV20-1 and TRBJ2-5; 12 bases are a match to TRBD1. Trimming at V came to 4 bases and at J to 5 bases, leaving 8 bases not matched to a gene. The CDR3 has 15 residues. CDR1 DFQATT and CDR2 SNEGSKA come from the germline V gene (reference sequence). The CDR3 protein is CSATPGQGARETQYF. The CDR3 region has the DNA TGCAGTGCTACTCCGGGACAGGGGGCTCGTGAGACCCAGTACTTC.

This clonotype was recorded at least ten times. The chain has TRBV5-1 and TRBJ2-1; D ambiguous. The CDR3 extends over 12 amino acids. V gave up 3 bases and J gave up 7 bases, with 8 bases separating them. Germline CDR1 SGHRS, CDR2 YFSETQ. This chain's CDR3 is CASSWWGNEQFF. The CDR3, as DNA: TGCGCCAGCAGCTGGTGGGGAAATGAGCAGTTCTTC. The whole variable domain, remainder taken from reference TRBV5-1 and TRBJ2-1, is KAGVTQTPRYLIKTRGQQVTLSCSPISGHRSVSWYQQTPGQGLQFLFEYFSETQRNKGNFPGRFSGRQFSNSRSEMNVSTLELGDSALYLCASSWWGNEQFFGPGTRLTVL.

This clonotype was detected ten times or more. V usage is TRBV2 and J usage is TRBJ1-2; possible D gene TRBD1, 5 bases. The V end was cut by 7 bases, the J end by 0 bases, with 12 bases between. This CDR3 contains 14 residues. The V gene's germline CDR1 is SNHLY and CDR2 FYNNEI. Here the CDR3 DNA reads TGTGCCAGCATACTGACAGCCGCTAACTATGGCTACACCTTC. This sequence encodes CASILTAANYGYTF.

Details on this clonotype: This may be a read error, as it is one base from a much larger clone. V is TRBV4-3 and J is TRBJ1-4; TRBD1 might be the D (5 bases). CDR1 and CDR2 (germline): LGHNA, YSLEER. The length of the CDR3 is 14 residues. This CDR3 reads CAGSQRDGNEKLFF. Here the CDR3 DNA reads TGCGCCGGCAGCCAGCGGGACGGTAATGAAAAACTGTTTTTT.

A note on this clonotype: A read error may be the cause here, since a much bigger clone is one base away. This chain connects TRBV18 to TRBJ1-1, with 10 bases lining up with TRBD1. The CDR3 loop spans 16 amino acids. Germline V lookup: CDR1 KGHSH, CDR2 LQKENI. DNA for the CDR3: TGTGCCAGCTCATCACCGGGACAGGGGTTGAACACTGAAGCTTTCTTT. It encodes CASSSPGQGLNTEAFF.

V gene TRBV6-2 or TRBV6-3 combines with J gene TRBJ2-7, with a weak D call TRBD1 (5 bases). Between the trimmed V and J ends, which lost 8 bases and 4 bases, there was a span of 18 bases. The CDR3 has 14 amino acids. CDR1 and CDR2 from the germline V gene are MNHEY and SVGEGT. The CDR3 is CASAMDTAIYEQYF. The CDR3 DNA follows: TGTGCCAGCGCCATGGACACTGCAATTTACGAGCAGTACTTC.